Below, 7 T cell receptor beta chains from the same sample are listed, as sequenced in a study of vaccination effects on CD4 cells after COVID-19. Produced via immunoSEQ multiplex PCR; TCRdb's table is partial and in-frame only. The top ten hold 15% to 20% of the sample, which has around 28,000 clones, about 76% seen once. Ahead of sequencing, the ViraFEST assay grew antigen-specific CD4+ T cells using viral peptide pools. The culture ran for 10 to 11 days, and then CD4+ T cells were isolated. Confirmation by PCR established that the person had SARS-CoV-2 infection between March and December 2020. Their target antigens are unknown. Sequencing was performed on CD4+ T cells from PBMCs cultured with HCoV-NL63 spike peptides, taken before COVID-19 vaccination. The receptor source for this set is a human donor who had a prior SARS-CoV-2 infection.

This chain joins TRBV7-8 and TRBJ2-1; D is tentatively TRBD1 or TRBD2 (6 bases each). Germline assignment: CDR1 SGHVS and CDR2 FQNEAQ. This CDR3 contains 16 residues. V lost 7 bases and J lost 1, with 17 bases in between. The DNA for the CDR3 is TGTGCCAGCACCATCAGAGGGGGGCGGTCCTACAATGAGCAGTTCTTC. Protein product: CASTIRGGRSYNEQFF.

The sample holds one count of this clone. The chain combines TRBV9 with TRBJ2-5; TRBD2 matches 10 bases. The J segment lost 5 bases and the V segment lost 3 bases, leaving 7 bases of the junction unmatched. CDR1 and CDR2 (germline): SGDLS, YYNGEE. The CDR3 length is 15 residues. This chain's CDR3 is CASSAWTSGRETQYF. The CDR3 nucleotides are TGTGCCAGCAGCGCGTGGACTAGCGGTAGGGAGACCCAGTACTTC.

The rearrangement links TRBV9 to TRBJ2-2, with 10 bases identical to TRBD2. Germline CDR1 reads SGDLS; CDR2 reads YYNGEE. This CDR3 is built from 15 residues. Trimming took 0 bases from V and 5 from J; bases not matched to a gene: 1. This CDR3 reads CASSVVSGGTGELFF. CDR3 in DNA: TGTGCCAGCAGCGTAGTTAGCGGGGGGACCGGGGAGCTGTTTTTT.

The chain combines TRBV27 with TRBJ1-2; 7 bases fit TRBD1. In germline, CDR1 is MNHEY, CDR2 SMNVEV (reference sequence). The ends lost 5 bases at V and 6 bases at J; junction bases unmatched: 9. The CDR3 covers 14 residues. The CDR3 DNA follows: TGTGCCAGCAGTGGATGGAGGGGGCTGGATGGCTACACCTTC. Translating it yields CASSGWRGLDGYTF.

This clone has more than one count but fewer than ten. The V and J genes are TRBV4-2 and TRBJ1-1, with 10 bases lining up with TRBD1. This CDR3 spans 22 amino acids. The V segment lost 0 bases and the J segment 1 base; nucleotides outside the gene matches: 20. The germline V gene encodes CDR1 LGHNA and CDR2 YNFKEQ. The CDR3 DNA follows: TGTGCCAGCAGCCAAGATAATCCGGGACAGGGGATTTTTTTTGGGGCGAACACTGAAGCTTTCTTT. Translated: CASSQDNPGQGIFFGANTEAFF.

The chain carries TRBV12-5 and TRBJ2-7; TRBD2 matches at 7 bases. Germline V lookup: CDR1 LGHNT, CDR2 FRNRAP. The CDR3 length is 15 residues. V lost 4 bases and J lost 2; bases outside the gene matches: 8. In DNA form, the CDR3 reads TGTGCTAGTGGTTCTGGGTCTAGCGGAACCTACGAGCAGTACTTC. Translated: CASGSGSSGTYEQYF.

V and J are TRBV18 and TRBJ2-1; no firm D call. V was trimmed by 3 bases and J by 6 bases, leaving 15 bases between them. The CDR3 spans 15 residues. Germline CDR1 is KGHSH and CDR2 is LQKENI. The CDR3 DNA is TGTGCCAGCTCACCCTCGCTGGGCCGCCGCAATGAGCAGTTCTTC. This encodes CASSPSLGRRNEQFF. Full variable domain (outside the CDR3, taken from reference TRBV18 and TRBJ2-1): NAGVMQNPRHLVRRRGQEARLRCSPMKGHSHVYWYRQLPEEGLKFMVYLQKENIIDESGMPKERFSAEFPKEGPSILRIQQVVRGDSAAYFCASSPSLGRRNEQFFGPGTRLTVL.